Presented here are 27 T cell receptor beta chains from one specimen sequenced in a study of glioma-infiltrating T cells (dated by TCRdb to about 2016). Sequenced using an Illumina MiSeq. TCR alpha and beta CDR3 regions were amplified with the iRepertoire nested amplicon-rescue multiplex PCR (arm-PCR) platform from RNA. The public reads were run again by TCRdb, first through fastp at Q25 and then through MiXCR, and only productive beta chains were kept. Each CDR3 protein gets just one entry, which takes the most common genes and DNA from the rows behind it. This sample has around 150,000 distinct CDR3 sequences in its table, and roughly two fifths of those were observed once. Around 18% of the sample belongs to the ten largest clones. The sequenced sample was glioma tissue, nonneoplastic brain tissue, or PBMCs (not recorded which). The receptor source for this set is a human donor with low-grade glioma or glioblastoma, undergoing nonglioma brain surgery, or in good health (not recorded which).

This clonotype appeared many times. The chain couples TRBV28 to TRBJ1-1, with unresolved D. V lost 3 bases to trimming and J lost 0 bases, with 8 bases between them. CDR1 is MDHEN and CDR2 is SYDVKM in the germline V gene. The CDR3 loop spans 14 amino acids. The CDR3: CASSLEPLNTEAFF. DNA of the CDR3: TGTGCCAGCAGTTTGGAGCCGCTGAACACTGAAGCTTTCTTT.

This chain connects TRBV6-1 to TRBJ2-7, with unresolved D. The CDR3 consists of 14 residues. V was trimmed by 4 bases and J by 5 bases, leaving 15 bases between them. CDR1 is MNHNS and CDR2 is SASEGT in the germline V gene. The CDR3 DNA reads as TGTGCCAGCAGTGCTTCCCTTGGTTTCCACGAGCAGTACTTC. It specifies CASSASLGFHEQYF.

The chain has TRBV24-1 and TRBJ2-3; D possibly corresponds to TRBD1 (6 bases). Trimming pared 7 bases from V and 4 bases from J, leaving 11 bases between. The CDR3 sequence is 13 residues long. Germline lookup yields CDR1 KGHDR and CDR2 SFDVKD. The CDR3: CATRQGDPDTQYF. DNA for the CDR3: TGTGCCACCAGACAGGGTGACCCAGATACGCAGTATTTT.

The V and J genes are TRBV6-5 and TRBJ2-5; possible D gene TRBD1, 6 bases. The CDR3 is 13 residues long. Trimming took 3 bases from V and 4 from J, leaving 9 bases between them. Looked up from germline, CDR1 is MNHEY and CDR2 is SVGAGI. CDR3 protein: CASSYTGTETQYF. The CDR3 coding sequence is TGTGCCAGCAGTTATACAGGGACAGAGACCCAGTACTTC.

The genes are TRBV6-1 and TRBJ2-5; 14 bases align to TRBD2. Germline V CDR1 and CDR2: MNHNS, SASEGT. This CDR3 has 16 residues. V dropped 5 bases and J dropped 1; count of bases not matched to a gene: 3. The CDR3 region has the DNA TGTGCCAGCAGTAAGACTAGCGGGAGGGCCCAAGAGACCCAGTACTTC. It is translated as CASSKTSGRAQETQYF.

This sequence joins TRBV6-1 and TRBJ1-5, with 9 bases aligning to TRBD1. The CDR3 consists of 15 residues. The junction had 2 bases not matched to a gene; V was cut back by 5 bases and J by 0 bases. Germline CDR1 reads MNHNS; CDR2 reads SASEGT. In DNA, the CDR3 is TGTGCCAGCAGTCCGACAGGGGGTAGCAATCAGCCCCAGCATTTT. The encoded protein is CASSPTGGSNQPQHF.

The chain uses TRBV12-3 or TRBV12-4 and TRBJ1-1; perhaps TRBD1 as D (6 bases). Between the trimmed V and J ends, which lost 2 bases and 7 bases, there was a span of 11 bases. The CDR3 loop spans 13 amino acids. CDR3 sequence: CASSLFRGGEAFF. The CDR3 DNA reads TGTGCCAGCAGTTTATTCAGGGGTGGTGAAGCTTTCTTT.

This clonotype was seen more than once but under ten times. V gene TRBV4-1 combines with J gene TRBJ2-1; a possible D gene is TRBD1 (6 bases). The CDR3 length is 16 residues. The germline gives CDR1 MGHRA, CDR2 YSYEKL. Trimming shortened V by 0 bases and J by 4 bases, and 13 bases separated the two germline ends. The CDR3 DNA is TGCGCCAGCAGCCAAGATACCAAGGGGGAATACAATGAGCAGTTCTTC. Its protein product is CASSQDTKGEYNEQFF.

The rearrangement links TRBV28 to TRBJ1-3; 8 bases align to TRBD1. Germline CDR1 reads MDHEN; CDR2 reads SYDVKM. The junction had 5 bases not matched to a gene; V was cut back by 4 bases and J by 6 bases. This CDR3 has 14 residues. The CDR3 loop reads CASSSGQDQNTIYF. For the CDR3, the DNA is TGTGCCAGCAGTTCGGGACAGGACCAAAACACCATATATTTT. Using reference TRBV28 and TRBJ1-3 for the parts outside the CDR3, the full variable domain is DVKVTQSSRYLVKRTGEKVFLECVQDMDHENMFWYRQDPGLGLRLIYFSYDVKMKEKGDIPEGYSVSREKKERFSLILESASTNQTSMYLCASSSGQDQNTIYFGEGSWLTVV.

The V and J genes are TRBV7-8 and TRBJ2-1; TRBD1 aligns across 12 bases. CDR1 SGHVS and CDR2 FQNEAQ come from the germline V gene. After removal of 1 base from V and 9 bases from J, the junction contained 4 bases not matched to a gene. This CDR3 has 15 amino acids. The CDR3 sequence: CASSLVGQGAGEQFF. Written as DNA, the CDR3 is TGTGCCAGCAGCTTAGTGGGACAGGGGGCCGGTGAGCAGTTCTTC. Full variable domain (outside the CDR3, taken from reference TRBV7-8 and TRBJ2-1): GAGVSQSPRYKVAKRGQDVALRCDPISGHVSLFWYQQALGQGPEFLTYFQNEAQLDKSGLPSDRFFAERPEGSVSTLKIQRTQQEDSAVYLCASSLVGQGAGEQFFGPGTRLTVL.

This clonotype has a handful of counts. The CDR3 spells CASSLGSGGTNEQFF. In DNA, the CDR3 is TGTGCCAGCAGCTTAGGGAGCGGGGGAACCAATGAGCAGTTCTTC. J is TRBJ2-1 and V is TRBV7-9, with 8 bases fitting TRBD2. Germline loops: CDR1 SEHNR, CDR2 FQNEAQ (reference sequence). The CDR3 length is 15 residues. After removal of 1 base from V and 6 bases from J, the junction contained 5 bases not matched to a gene. The variable domain in full, completed from reference TRBV7-9 and TRBJ2-1, reads DTGVSQNPRHKITKRGQNVTFRCDPISEHNRLYWYRQTLGQGPEFLTYFQNEAQLEKSRLLSDRFSAERPKGSFSTLEIQRTEQGDSAMYLCASSLGSGGTNEQFFGPGTRLTVL.

This clonotype was picked up a small number of times. This rearrangement joins TRBV6-1 to TRBJ2-3; D not certain. Germline-derived CDR1 and CDR2 are MNHNS and SASEGT. Between the trimmed V and J ends, which lost 7 bases and 0 bases, there was a span of 5 bases. The CDR3 extends over 12 amino acids. CDR3 in amino acids: CASKKSTDTQYF. CDR3 nucleotide sequence: TGTGCCAGCAAGAAGAGCACAGATACGCAGTATTTT.

The chain couples TRBV7-2 to TRBJ2-3; D possibly corresponds to TRBD2 (6 bases). Germline CDR1 is SGHTA and CDR2 is FQGNSA. V was trimmed by 5 bases and J by 5 bases, leaving 8 bases between them. The CDR3 extends over 12 amino acids. The CDR3 loop reads CASSVSGDTQYF. In nucleotides, the CDR3 is TGTGCCAGCAGCGTTAGCGGAGATACGCAGTATTTT. The complete variable domain, with remaining parts taken from reference TRBV7-2 and TRBJ2-3, reads GAGVSQSPSNKVTEKGKDVELRCDPISGHTALYWYRQSLGQGLEFLIYFQGNSAPDKSGLPSDRFSAERTGGSVSTLTIQRTQQEDSAVYLCASSVSGDTQYFGPGTRLTVL.

This clonotype was recorded a few times. The chain links TRBV20-1 to TRBJ1-1; D is perhaps TRBD1 (6 bases). From germline, CDR1 is DFQATT and CDR2 SNEGSKA (reference sequence). V gave up 5 bases and J gave up 8 bases, with 18 bases separating them. This CDR3 comprises 13 residues. The CDR3 DNA reads as TGCAGTGCTGAAGACTTTAGGGGGAACGAAGCTTTCTTT. This gives the protein CSAEDFRGNEAFF.

The V gene is TRBV10-3, the J gene TRBJ2-1; D is ambiguous. CDR1 and CDR2 (germline): ENHRY, SYGVKD. V dropped 6 bases and J dropped 5 bases, with 8 bases sitting between them. This CDR3 comprises 12 residues. This CDR3 is CAISPEDNEQFF. CDR3 sequence (DNA): TGTGCCATCAGCCCCGAGGACAATGAGCAGTTCTTC.

The chain links TRBV12-3 or TRBV12-4 to TRBJ2-1; D is perhaps TRBD2 (5 bases). Between the trimmed V and J ends, which lost 3 bases and 0 bases, there was a span of 12 bases. The CDR3 covers 16 residues. CDR3 residues: CASSLISGSSYNEQFF. CDR3 DNA: TGTGCCAGCAGTTTGATTTCTGGGAGCTCCTACAATGAGCAGTTCTTC.

The gene calls are TRBV7-2 and TRBJ1-6; no firm D call. The length of the CDR3 is 13 residues. V lost 0 bases to trimming and J lost 8 bases, with 5 bases between them. CDR1 is SGHTA, CDR2 FQGNSA, per germline. The CDR3 sequence: CASSLAEDSPLHF. The DNA of the CDR3 is TGTGCCAGCAGCTTAGCAGAGGATTCACCCCTCCACTTT.

There are a few counts of this clonotype. The chain combines TRBV6-2 or TRBV6-3 with TRBJ2-1, with 10 bases that match TRBD2. The CDR3 extends over 18 amino acids. From germline, CDR1 is MNHEY and CDR2 SVGEGT. Trimming at V came to 0 bases and at J to 7 bases, leaving 12 bases not matched to a gene. The CDR3: CASSYSTPASGRDNEQFF. The CDR3 DNA sequence: TGTGCCAGCAGTTACTCAACCCCCGCTAGCGGGAGAGATAATGAGCAGTTCTTC.

This clonotype came up a few times. The rearrangement joins TRBV7-2 to TRBJ1-5, with 7 bases matching TRBD1. This CDR3 spans 13 amino acids. V lost 2 bases to trimming and J lost 5 bases; unmatched junction nucleotides: 0. Germline CDR1 reads SGHTA; CDR2 reads FQGNSA. DNA for the CDR3: TGTGCCAGCAGCTTACAGGGGGATCAGCCCCAGCATTTT. Its translation is CASSLQGDQPQHF.

This clonotype has just a few counts. The rearrangement links TRBV6-1 to TRBJ1-1; D ambiguous. The germline CDR1 and CDR2 sequences are MNHNS and SASEGT. With 5 bases removed from V and 5 bases from J, the gap between germline ends came to 15 bases. This CDR3 is built from 14 residues. Here the CDR3 reads CASSFFGDKTEAFF. The DNA for the CDR3 is TGTGCCAGCAGTTTTTTTGGGGATAAGACTGAAGCTTTCTTT.

V usage is TRBV27 and J usage is TRBJ1-6; D unclear. The CDR3 spans 14 residues. V lost 2 bases and J lost 10, with 12 bases in between. The V gene's germline CDR1 is MNHEY and CDR2 SMNVEV (reference sequence). The CDR3 nucleotides read TGTGCCAGCAGTTTAATCCAGGTTGGATCACCCCTCCACTTT. It yields the protein CASSLIQVGSPLHF.

V gene TRBV6-1 combines with J gene TRBJ2-5, with a tentative D call TRBD1 (6 bases). The CDR3 covers 18 residues. Deletions cut 0 bases from V and 4 bases from J, with 21 bases between. Germline CDR1 is MNHNS and CDR2 is SASEGT. The CDR3 reads CASSEAADYRDGLETQYF. CDR3 coding DNA: TGTGCCAGCAGTGAAGCGGCCGATTACAGGGACGGTCTAGAGACCCAGTACTTC.

Many counts were recorded for this clonotype. CDR3 in DNA: TGTGCCACCAGCGCGGTTGGGGAGAGCACAGATACGCAGTATTTT. Its protein is CATSAVGESTDTQYF. This chain links TRBV24-1 with TRBJ2-3; perhaps TRBD2 as D (5 bases). The germline V and J ends were trimmed by 7 bases and 0 bases, with 13 bases remaining between them. CDR3 length: 15 residues. The germline gives CDR1 KGHDR, CDR2 SFDVKD.

The J gene is TRBJ2-3, the V gene TRBV12-3 or TRBV12-4; 8 nucleotides match TRBD2. V lost 4 bases to trimming and J lost 4 bases; unmatched junction nucleotides: 7. The CDR3 has 15 amino acids. CDR3: CASSSGGRVADTQYF. The CDR3 DNA follows: TGTGCCAGCAGTTCGGGGGGGCGAGTCGCAGATACGCAGTATTTT.

The J gene is TRBJ2-1, the V gene TRBV12-3 or TRBV12-4; TRBD2 matches at 7 bases. The CDR3 spans 15 residues. V shed 6 bases and J 4 bases; nucleotides not matched to a gene: 9. CDR3: CASSPGASGYNEQFF. The CDR3 region has the DNA TGTGCCAGCAGCCCCGGGGCTAGCGGATACAATGAGCAGTTCTTC.

Concerning this clonotype itself: Here the CDR3 omits its conserved ending phenylalanine or tryptophan, so a read error is the likely source. The chain has TRBV6-2 or TRBV6-3 and TRBJ1-1; no clear D. The CDR3 runs to 15 residues. Germline lookup yields CDR1 MNHEY and CDR2 SVGEGT. The CDR3 loop is CANSYGDYWNTEAFY. The CDR3 DNA reads TGTGCCAACAGTTACGGTGATTATTGGAACACTGAAGCTTTCTAT.

V usage is TRBV6-1 and J usage is TRBJ1-1; the D is unclear. The CDR3 contains 13 residues. V was trimmed by 6 bases and J by 4 bases, leaving 12 bases between them. CDR1 is MNHNS, CDR2 SASEGT, per germline. CDR3 amino acids: CASRSDRVTEAFF. The CDR3 nucleotides read TGTGCCAGCAGAAGTGACCGCGTCACTGAAGCTTTCTTT.